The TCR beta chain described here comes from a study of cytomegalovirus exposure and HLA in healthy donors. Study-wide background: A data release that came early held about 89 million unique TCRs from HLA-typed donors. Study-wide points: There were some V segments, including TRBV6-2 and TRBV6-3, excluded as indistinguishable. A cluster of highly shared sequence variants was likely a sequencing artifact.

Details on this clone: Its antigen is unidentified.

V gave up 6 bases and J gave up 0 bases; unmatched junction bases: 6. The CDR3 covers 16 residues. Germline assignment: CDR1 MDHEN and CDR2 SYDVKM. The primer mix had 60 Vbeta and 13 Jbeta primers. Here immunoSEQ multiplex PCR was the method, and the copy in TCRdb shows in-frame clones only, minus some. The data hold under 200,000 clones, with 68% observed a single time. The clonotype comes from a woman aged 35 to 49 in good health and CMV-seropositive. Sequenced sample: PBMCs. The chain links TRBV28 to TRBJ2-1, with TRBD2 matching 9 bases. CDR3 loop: CASRNPREGSYNEQFF. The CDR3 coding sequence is TGTGCCAGCAGGAACCCGCGGGAGGGCTCCTACAATGAGCAGTTCTTC.